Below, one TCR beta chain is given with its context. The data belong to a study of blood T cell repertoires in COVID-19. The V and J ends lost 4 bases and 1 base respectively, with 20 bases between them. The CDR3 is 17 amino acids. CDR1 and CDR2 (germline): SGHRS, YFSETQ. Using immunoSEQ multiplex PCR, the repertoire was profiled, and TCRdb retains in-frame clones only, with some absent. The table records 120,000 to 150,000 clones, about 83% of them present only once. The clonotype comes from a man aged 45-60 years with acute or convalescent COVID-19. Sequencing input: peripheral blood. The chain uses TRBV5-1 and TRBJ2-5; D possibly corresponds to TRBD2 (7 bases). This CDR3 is CASSLDEGGGGQETQYF. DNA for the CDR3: TGCGCCAGCAGCCTCGACGAAGGGGGAGGGGGCCAAGAGACCCAGTACTTC.